Listed below are T cell receptor beta chains from one sample, sequenced in a study of T-cell reconstitution after alpha-beta-depleted transplantation in children. MiXCR was run by TCRdb on the PCR reads, yielding one entry per CDR3 protein. The sample includes approximately 97,000 distinct CDR3 sequences, 4.5% to 7.5% of them seen just once. Sequencing was performed on PBMCs, mostly from graft donor cells, taken 60 days after TCRalphabeta/CD19-depleted stem cell transplant. The receptor source for this set is a female patient aged 2-15 years who had a stem cell transplant for Fanconi anemia, so the T cells may come from the graft donor. CDR3s include the opening cysteine and the closing phenylalanine or tryptophan. D genes are given only for firm matches. For some rows the clone size is stated as once, few or many, or as a class when expanded; others skip it.

>TRBV5-8|TRBJ2-2|many|NA
TGTGCCAGCAGCTTAGGGACACAGTACACCGGGGAGCTGTTTTTT
CASSLGTQYTGELFF
>TRBV7-9|TRBJ2-7|few|TRBD2
TGTGCCAGCAGCCGAACTACGGGACTAGCGGGAGTCTACGAGCAGTACTTC
CASSRTTGLAGVYEQYF
>TRBV7-9|TRBJ2-3|many|NA
TGTGCCACCGCCCCAGCGAGCGACACAGATACGCAGTATTTT
CATAPASDTDTQYF
>TRBV4-2|TRBJ2-2|many|TRBD2
TGTGCCAGCAGCCAAGGAATAGCGGGGGGGCAAACCGGGGAGCTGTTTTTT
CASSQGIAGGQTGELFF
>TRBV7-2|TRBJ2-2|many|TRBD2
TGTGCCAGCAGCTTAGCCAGGACTAGCGGAGTCACCGGGGAGCTGTTTTTT
CASSLARTSGVTGELFF
>TRBV24-1|TRBJ2-1|many|TRBD2
TGTGCCACCAGTGCGGGCGGGAGGGCCCACAATGAGCAGTTCTTC
CATSAGGRAHNEQFF
>TRBV5-1|TRBJ1-1|many|TRBD1
TGCGCCAGCAGAACGGGACAGGGGACTGAAGCTTTCTTT
CASRTGQGTEAFF
>TRBV10-3|TRBJ2-1|many|TRBD2
TGTGCCATCAGTGAACCTCGGAGTAGCGGGGGGCCCCTCAATGAGCAGTTCTTC
CAISEPRSSGGPLNEQFF
>TRBV4-2|TRBJ2-1|many|TRBD2
TGTGCCAGCAGCCAAGAGGGGCGGGGGGGCGTCAATGAGCAGTTCTTC
CASSQEGRGGVNEQFF
>TRBV2|TRBJ2-3|many|TRBD2
TGTGCCAGCAGACCCACTAGCGGGGAGGGAGATACGCAGTATTTT
CASRPTSGEGDTQYF
>TRBV27|TRBJ2-1|few|TRBD2
TGTGCCAGCAGTAACTCTAAATTACCGGGACTAGGCCTACATGAGCAGTTCTTC
CASSNSKLPGLGLHEQFF
>TRBV15|TRBJ2-3|many|NA
TGTGCCACCAGCAGAGTACCGGGACGATGGGCAGATACGCAGTATTTT
CATSRVPGRWADTQYF
>TRBV12-3/TRBV12-4|TRBJ1-1|many|NA
TGTGCCAGCAGTTTAGGACAGAACACTGAAGCTTTCTTT
CASSLGQNTEAFF
>TRBV5-1|TRBJ1-2|many|NA
TGCGCCAGCCCGGAAGGCTACACCTTC
CASPEGYTF
>TRBV6-5|TRBJ1-5|NA|NA
TGTGCCAGCAGAGTCCGGGACGGACGGTGGCGTGATCAGCCCCAGCATTTT
CASRVRDGRWRDQPQHF
>TRBV23-1|TRBJ2-7|many|NA
TGCGCCAGCGGCCGTCGGGACGAGCAGTACTTC
CASGRRDEQYF
>TRBV28|TRBJ1-5|many|TRBD1
TGTGCCAGCAGCCCACAGCGGACAGGGGGAAGTCAGCCCCAGCATTTT
CASSPQRTGGSQPQHF
>TRBV27|TRBJ2-7|many|TRBD1
TGTGCCAGCAGTCCGGGGACAGCCTACGAGCAGTACTTC
CASSPGTAYEQYF
>TRBV7-9|TRBJ2-1|many|TRBD1
TGTGCCAGCAGCTACAGGGGCCAATCACCCTACAATGAGCAGTTCTTC
CASSYRGQSPYNEQFF
>TRBV2|TRBJ2-7|many|TRBD1
TGTGCCAGCAGCCCTAGAAGGGACAGTTTATACGAGCAGTACTTC
CASSPRRDSLYEQYF
>TRBV27|TRBJ2-7|many|NA
TGTGCCAGCAGTTCAGACGGGACTTACTCCTACGAGCAGTACTTC
CASSSDGTYSYEQYF
>TRBV20-1|TRBJ2-1|many|TRBD2
TGCAGTGCTAGAGTCGTTCGCGGGAGCTCCTACAATGAGCAGTTCTTC
CSARVVRGSSYNEQFF
>TRBV12-3/TRBV12-4|TRBJ1-5|NA|NA
TGTGCCAGCAGTTTACAGAATCAGCCCCAGCATTTT
CASSLQNQPQHF
>TRBV6-5|TRBJ2-7|few|NA
TGTGCCAGCCGAGTGCGGGCCAGGAGCTCCTACGAGCAGTACTTC
CASRVRARSSYEQYF
>TRBV5-1|TRBJ1-6|NA|TRBD1
TGCGCCAGCAGCCTGCAGGGGGCCCTCAATTCACCCCTCCACTTT
CASSLQGALNSPLHF
>TRBV15|TRBJ2-7|NA|TRBD2
TGTGCCACCAGCAGAGATCTGGGAGGGTGGTACGAGCAGTACTTC
CATSRDLGGWYEQYF
>TRBV20-1|TRBJ2-3|few|NA
TGCAGTGCTAGACAGGGAAATACGCAGTATTTT
CSARQGNTQYF
>TRBV20-1|TRBJ2-1|many|TRBD2
TGCAGTGCTAGAGATGCCGGACTAGCGGGGGAATACAATGAGCAGTTCTTC
CSARDAGLAGEYNEQFF
>TRBV30|TRBJ2-2|NA|NA
TGTGCCTGGAGTGAGGCAGCAAAGTTCGGGGAGCTGTTTTTT
CAWSEAAKFGELFF
>TRBV11-1|TRBJ2-7|NA|TRBD1
TGTGCCAGCAGCTTATGGGACAGGGGATACGAGCAGTACTTC
CASSLWDRGYEQYF
>TRBV2|TRBJ2-3|many|TRBD2
TGTGCCAGCAGAGTTGCCGGGACTAGCGGATTTGATACGCAGTATTTT
CASRVAGTSGFDTQYF
>TRBV6-5|TRBJ2-3|many|NA
TGTGCCAGCAGGCGGAATCCTAGCACAGATACGCAGTATTTT
CASRRNPSTDTQYF
>TRBV10-3|TRBJ2-7|NA|TRBD2
TGTGCCATCAGGGCGACTAGCGGGGGTTCCTACGAGCAGTACTTC
CAIRATSGGSYEQYF
>TRBV7-2|TRBJ2-1|many|TRBD2
TGTGCCAGCAGCTATCGACTAGCGGGGTTCAATGAGCAGTTCTTC
CASSYRLAGFNEQFF
>TRBV10-3|TRBJ2-3|many|TRBD2
TGTGCCATCAGTGAGTCCCGCGGGAGAGCAGATACGCAGTATTTT
CAISESRGRADTQYF
>TRBV19|TRBJ1-1|NA|TRBD1
TGTGCCAGTAGTATGGGGACAGGAAGGGACACTGAAGCTTTCTTT
CASSMGTGRDTEAFF
>TRBV13|TRBJ2-5|many|NA
TGTGCCAGCAGCTTAGGAAGGAAGACCCAGTACTTC
CASSLGRKTQYF
>TRBV20-1|TRBJ2-1|many|TRBD2
TGCAGTGCTAGCGCCGGACTAGCGCCTTACAATGAGCAGTTCTTC
CSASAGLAPYNEQFF
>TRBV2|TRBJ1-5|many|NA
TGTGCCAGCTGGGAGTTAGGCAATCAGCCCCAGCATTTT
CASWELGNQPQHF
>TRBV13|TRBJ2-3|many|TRBD2
TGTGCCAGCAGCCCCATCGGACTAGCGGCCGCGGGCACAGATACGCAGTATTTT
CASSPIGLAAAGTDTQYF
>TRBV12-3/TRBV12-4|TRBJ2-1|many|TRBD2
TGTGCCAGCAACAAAGGGTTTATAGCGGGAGATGGCTTTGAGCAGTTCTTC
CASNKGFIAGDGFEQFF
>TRBV2|TRBJ2-3|few|TRBD1
TGTGCCAGCAGATCGACAGGGGCGTACACAGATACGCAGTATTTT
CASRSTGAYTDTQYF
>TRBV7-2|TRBJ2-4|many|NA
TGTGCCAGCAGCTTAAGTAGGAGGGAATCCAAAAACATTCAGTACTTC
CASSLSRRESKNIQYF